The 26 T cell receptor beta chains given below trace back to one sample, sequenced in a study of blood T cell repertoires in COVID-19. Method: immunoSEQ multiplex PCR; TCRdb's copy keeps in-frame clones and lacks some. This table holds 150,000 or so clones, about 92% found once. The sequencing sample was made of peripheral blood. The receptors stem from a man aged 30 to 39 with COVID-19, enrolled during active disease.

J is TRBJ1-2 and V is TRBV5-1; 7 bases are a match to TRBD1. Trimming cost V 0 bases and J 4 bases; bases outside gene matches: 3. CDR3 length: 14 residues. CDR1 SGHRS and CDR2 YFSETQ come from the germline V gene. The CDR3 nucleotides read TGCGCCAGCAGCTTGGAGGGGGACAGCTATGGCTACACCTTC. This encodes CASSLEGDSYGYTF.

Here the CDR3 DNA reads TGTGCCAGCAGTAACCGCAGGCGAACTGAAGCTTTCTTT. Translated: CASSNRRRTEAFF. The rearrangement uses TRBV6-5 and TRBJ1-1; no definite D call. The germline gives CDR1 MNHEY, CDR2 SVGAGI. This CDR3 contains 13 residues. The V end lost 5 bases, the J end lost 5 bases, and 12 bases lay between the germline ends.

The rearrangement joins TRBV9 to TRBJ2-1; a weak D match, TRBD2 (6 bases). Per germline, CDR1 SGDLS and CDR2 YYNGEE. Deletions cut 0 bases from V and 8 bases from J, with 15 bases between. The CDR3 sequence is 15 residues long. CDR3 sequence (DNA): TGTGCCAGCAGCGTAGTAGACGGGAGAGTAGATGAGCAGTTCTTC. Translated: CASSVVDGRVDEQFF.

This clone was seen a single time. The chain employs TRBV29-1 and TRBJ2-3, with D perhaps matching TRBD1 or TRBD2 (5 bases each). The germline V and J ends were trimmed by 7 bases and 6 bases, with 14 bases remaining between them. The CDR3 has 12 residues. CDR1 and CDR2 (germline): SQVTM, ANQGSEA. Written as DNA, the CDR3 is TGCAGCGCGGGACGACTCTCTGATACGCAGTATTTT. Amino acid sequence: CSAGRLSDTQYF.

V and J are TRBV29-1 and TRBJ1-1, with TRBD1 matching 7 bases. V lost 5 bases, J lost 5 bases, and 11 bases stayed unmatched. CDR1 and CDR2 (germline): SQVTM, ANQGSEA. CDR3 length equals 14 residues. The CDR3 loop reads CSVRIRGRLTEAFF. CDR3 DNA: TGCAGCGTTAGGATTAGGGGGCGTCTGACTGAAGCTTTCTTT.

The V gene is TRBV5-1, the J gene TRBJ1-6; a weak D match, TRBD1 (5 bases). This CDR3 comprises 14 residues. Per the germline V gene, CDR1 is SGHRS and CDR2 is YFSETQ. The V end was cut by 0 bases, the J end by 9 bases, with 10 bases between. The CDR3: CASSLVQDASPLHF. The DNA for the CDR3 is TGCGCCAGCAGCTTGGTACAGGATGCTTCACCCCTCCACTTT. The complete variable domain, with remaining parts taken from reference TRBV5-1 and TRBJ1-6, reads KAGVTQTPRYLIKTRGQQVTLSCSPISGHRSVSWYQQTPGQGLQFLFEYFSETQRNKGNFPGRFSGRQFSNSRSEMNVSTLELGDSALYLCASSLVQDASPLHFGNGTRLTVT.

CDR3 nucleotides: TGCGCCAGCAGCGTAGCATCCAAACTCCTAGCGGGAAGGGCAGATACGCAGTATTTT. It encodes CASSVASKLLAGRADTQYF. The chain carries TRBV5-1 and TRBJ2-3; 9 bases fit TRBD2. The CDR3 has 19 residues. The V gene end was trimmed by 4 bases and the J gene end by 4 bases; junction bases not matched to a gene: 19. Germline V gene data show CDR1 as SGHRS and CDR2 as YFSETQ.

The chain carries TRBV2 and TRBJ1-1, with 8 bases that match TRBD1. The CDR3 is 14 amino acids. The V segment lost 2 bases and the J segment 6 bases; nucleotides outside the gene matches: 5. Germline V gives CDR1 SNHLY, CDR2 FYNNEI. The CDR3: CASSEWLQGAEAFF. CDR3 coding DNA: TGTGCCAGCAGTGAATGGTTACAGGGGGCTGAAGCTTTCTTT.

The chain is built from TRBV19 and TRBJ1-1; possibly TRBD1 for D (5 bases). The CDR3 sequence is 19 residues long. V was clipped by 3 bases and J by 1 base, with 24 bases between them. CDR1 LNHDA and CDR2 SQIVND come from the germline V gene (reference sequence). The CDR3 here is CASSIKDYLPGFENTEAFF. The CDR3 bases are TGTGCCAGTAGTATTAAAGATTATCTGCCAGGGTTTGAGAACACTGAAGCTTTCTTT.

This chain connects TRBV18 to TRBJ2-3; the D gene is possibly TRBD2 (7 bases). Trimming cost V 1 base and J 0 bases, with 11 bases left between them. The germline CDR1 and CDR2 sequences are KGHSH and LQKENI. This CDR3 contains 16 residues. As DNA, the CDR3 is TGTGCCAGCTCACCACAGGGGGGGCCCAGCACAGATACGCAGTATTTT. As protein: CASSPQGGPSTDTQYF.

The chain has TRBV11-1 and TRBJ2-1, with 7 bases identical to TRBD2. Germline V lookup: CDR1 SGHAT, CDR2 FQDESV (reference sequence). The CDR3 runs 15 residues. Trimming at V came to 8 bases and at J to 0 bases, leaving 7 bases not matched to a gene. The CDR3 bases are TGTGCCAGCGGAGTGGGGGGGAACTCCTACAATGAGCAGTTCTTC. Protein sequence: CASGVGGNSYNEQFF.

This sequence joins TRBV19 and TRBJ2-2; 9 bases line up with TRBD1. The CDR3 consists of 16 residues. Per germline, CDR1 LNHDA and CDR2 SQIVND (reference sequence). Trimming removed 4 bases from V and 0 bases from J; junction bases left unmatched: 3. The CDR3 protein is CASSTRTGANTGELFF. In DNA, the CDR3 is TGTGCCAGTAGTACCAGGACAGGGGCGAACACCGGGGAGCTGTTTTTT.

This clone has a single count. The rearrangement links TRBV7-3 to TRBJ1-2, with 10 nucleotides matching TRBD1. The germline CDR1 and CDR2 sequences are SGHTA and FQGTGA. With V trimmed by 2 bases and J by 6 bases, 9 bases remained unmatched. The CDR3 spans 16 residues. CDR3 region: CASSLLAGQGSDGYTF. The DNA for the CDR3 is TGTGCCAGCAGCTTATTGGCGGGACAGGGGTCGGATGGCTACACCTTC.

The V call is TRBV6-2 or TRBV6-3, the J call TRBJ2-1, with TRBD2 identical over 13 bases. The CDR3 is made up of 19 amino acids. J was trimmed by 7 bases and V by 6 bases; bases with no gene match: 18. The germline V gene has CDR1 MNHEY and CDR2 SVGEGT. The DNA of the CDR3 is TGTGCCAGCAGCCTCCCGACTAGCGGGGGGACGTCTATTGGGAATGAGCAGTTCTTC. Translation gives CASSLPTSGGTSIGNEQFF.

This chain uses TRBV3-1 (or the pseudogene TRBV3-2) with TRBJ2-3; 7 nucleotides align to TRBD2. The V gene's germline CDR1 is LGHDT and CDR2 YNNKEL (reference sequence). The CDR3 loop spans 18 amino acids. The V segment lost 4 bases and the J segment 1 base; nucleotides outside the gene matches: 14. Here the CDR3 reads CASSPPTGGLLGTDTQYF. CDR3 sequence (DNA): TGTGCCAGCAGCCCCCCGACGGGGGGTTTGTTGGGCACAGATACGCAGTATTTT.

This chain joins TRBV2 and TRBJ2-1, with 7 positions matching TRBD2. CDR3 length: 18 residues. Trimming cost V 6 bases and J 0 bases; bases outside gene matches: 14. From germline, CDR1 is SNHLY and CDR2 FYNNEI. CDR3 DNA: TGTGCCAGCAGGGTTAGCGGGTTCCTTACGAGCTCCTACAATGAGCAGTTCTTC. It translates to CASRVSGFLTSSYNEQFF. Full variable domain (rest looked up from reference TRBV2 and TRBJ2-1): EPEVTQTPSHQVTQMGQEVILRCVPISNHLYFYWYRQILGQKVEFLVSFYNNEISEKSEIFDDQFSVERPDGSNFTLKIRSTKLEDSAMYFCASRVSGFLTSSYNEQFFGPGTRLTVL.

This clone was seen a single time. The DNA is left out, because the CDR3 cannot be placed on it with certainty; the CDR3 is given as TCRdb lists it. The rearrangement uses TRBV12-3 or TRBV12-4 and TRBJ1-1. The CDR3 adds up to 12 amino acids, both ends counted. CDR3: CASSSSVFRGFF.

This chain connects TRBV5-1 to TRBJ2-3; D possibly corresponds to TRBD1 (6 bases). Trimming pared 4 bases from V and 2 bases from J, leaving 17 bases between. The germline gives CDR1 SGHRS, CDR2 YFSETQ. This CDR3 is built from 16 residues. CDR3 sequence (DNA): TGCGCCAGCAGCCCGATCCGGGACACATTCACAGATACGCAGTATTTT. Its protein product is CASSPIRDTFTDTQYF.

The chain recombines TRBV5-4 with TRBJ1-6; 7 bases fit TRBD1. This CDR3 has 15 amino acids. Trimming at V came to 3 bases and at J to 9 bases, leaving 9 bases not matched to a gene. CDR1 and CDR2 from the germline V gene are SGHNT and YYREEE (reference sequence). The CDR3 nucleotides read TGTGCCAGCAGCTCCCTCCAAGGGGGCGGTTCACCCCTCCACTTT. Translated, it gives CASSSLQGGGSPLHF.

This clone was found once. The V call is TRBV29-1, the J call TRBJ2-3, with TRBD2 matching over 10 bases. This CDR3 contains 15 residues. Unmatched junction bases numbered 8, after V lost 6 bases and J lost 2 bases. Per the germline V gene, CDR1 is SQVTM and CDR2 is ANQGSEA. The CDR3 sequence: CSVQTSGDYTDTQYF. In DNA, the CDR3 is TGCAGCGTCCAAACTAGCGGGGATTACACAGATACGCAGTATTTT.

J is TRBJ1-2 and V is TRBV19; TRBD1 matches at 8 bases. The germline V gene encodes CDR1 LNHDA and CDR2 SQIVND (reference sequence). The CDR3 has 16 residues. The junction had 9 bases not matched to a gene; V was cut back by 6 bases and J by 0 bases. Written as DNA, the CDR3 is TGTGCCAGTAGCCAGGGGACAGGCCCCGCTAACTATGGCTACACCTTC. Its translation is CASSQGTGPANYGYTF. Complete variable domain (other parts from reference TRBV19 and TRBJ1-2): DGGITQSPKYLFRKEGQNVTLSCEQNLNHDAMYWYRQDPGQGLRLIYYSQIVNDFQKGDIAEGYSVSREKKESFPLTVTSAQKNPTAFYLCASSQGTGPANYGYTFGSGTRLTVV.

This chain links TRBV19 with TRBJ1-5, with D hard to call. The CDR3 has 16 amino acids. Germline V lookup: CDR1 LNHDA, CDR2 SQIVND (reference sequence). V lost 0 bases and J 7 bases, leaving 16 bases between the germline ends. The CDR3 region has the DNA TGTGCCAGTAGTATAGAAGGCAGGTCCTGGAGGCAGCCCCAGCATTTT. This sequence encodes CASSIEGRSWRQPQHF.

This CDR3 reads CSVGHRGPPYEQYF. The CDR3 DNA follows: TGCAGCGTTGGCCACAGGGGCCCCCCCTACGAGCAGTACTTC. The V and J genes are TRBV29-1 and TRBJ2-7, with TRBD1 identical over 7 bases. Germline CDR1 and CDR2: SQVTM and ANQGSEA. J gave up 2 bases and V 4 bases, and 8 bases lay outside the gene matches. This CDR3 has 14 amino acids.

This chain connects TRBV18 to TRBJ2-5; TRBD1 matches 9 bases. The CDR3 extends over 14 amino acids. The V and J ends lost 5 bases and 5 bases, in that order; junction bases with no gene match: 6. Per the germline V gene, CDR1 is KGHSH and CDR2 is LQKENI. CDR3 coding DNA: TGTGCCAGCTCAACGGACAGGGGATACGAGACCCAGTACTTC. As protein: CASSTDRGYETQYF.

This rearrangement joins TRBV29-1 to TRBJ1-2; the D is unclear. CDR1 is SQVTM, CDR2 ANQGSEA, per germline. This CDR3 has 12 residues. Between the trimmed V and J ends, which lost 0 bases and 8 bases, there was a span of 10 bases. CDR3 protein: CSVEDGSRGYTF. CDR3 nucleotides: TGCAGCGTTGAAGATGGCTCGCGGGGCTACACCTTC.

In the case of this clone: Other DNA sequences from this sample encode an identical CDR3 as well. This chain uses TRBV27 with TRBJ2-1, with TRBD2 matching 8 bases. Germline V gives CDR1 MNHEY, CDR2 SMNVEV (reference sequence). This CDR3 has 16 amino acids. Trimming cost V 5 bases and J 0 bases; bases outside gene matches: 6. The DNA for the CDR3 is TGTGCCAGCAGTCCCAGCGGGGGTAGCTCCTACAATGAGCAGTTCTTC. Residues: CASSPSGGSSYNEQFF.